Presented here are 20 T cell receptor beta chains from one specimen sequenced in a study of PD-1 blockade in classical Hodgkin lymphoma. The data were produced by immunoSEQ multiplex PCR, yet TCRdb's version contains in-frame clones alone and is incomplete. This table holds over 10,000 clones, roughly 86% found once. Indicated time point: cycle 4 day 1 (C4D1), after 6 weeks of nivolumab. Relapses following autologous stem cell transplantation were seen in all patients, with brentuximab vedotin exposure varying. Purification of CD4+ T cells from thawed PBMCs was achieved by magnetic negative selection. The sequenced sample was CD4+ T cells from blood, obtained before the fourth cycle of nivolumab. These TCRs come from a human donor with classical Hodgkin lymphoma.

The V call is TRBV6-6, the J call TRBJ1-6, with TRBD1 identical over 8 bases. The germline CDR1 and CDR2 sequences are MNHNY and SVGAGI (reference sequence). The CDR3 consists of 15 residues. V lost 2 bases, J lost 10 bases, and 7 bases stayed unmatched. DNA for the CDR3: TGTGCCAGCAGTTACAGGGGACAGGATCTCTCACCCCTCCACTTT. Encoded protein: CASSYRGQDLSPLHF.

The rearrangement joins TRBV27 to TRBJ2-5; 12 bases are a match to TRBD2. The V gene end was trimmed by 5 bases and the J gene end by 7 bases; junction bases not matched to a gene: 14. The CDR3 spans 17 residues. Germline V gene data show CDR1 as MNHEY and CDR2 as SMNVEV (reference sequence). Written as DNA, the CDR3 is TGTGCCAGCAGTCCCGGGACTAGCGGGTGGGAGTACGTGACCCAGTACTTC. It encodes CASSPGTSGWEYVTQYF.

The sample holds a few counts of this clone. This chain joins TRBV11-1 and TRBJ1-2; D remains ambiguous. The CDR3 totals 13 residues. Germline CDR1 SGHAT, CDR2 FQDESV (reference sequence). Deletions cut 1 base from V and 3 bases from J, with 6 bases between. This CDR3 is CASSLGGDYGYTF. The CDR3 bases are TGTGCCAGCAGCTTAGGTGGAGACTATGGCTACACCTTC.

In regard to this clone: The same CDR3 arises from other DNA sequences in this sample as well. The CDR3 nucleotides are TGTGCCAGCAGCCCTCTCGCCGGGGGCTACAATGAGCAGTTCTTC. This codes for CASSPLAGGYNEQFF. V usage is TRBV9 and J usage is TRBJ2-1; D is perhaps TRBD2 (6 bases). CDR3 length equals 15 residues. Per germline, CDR1 SGDLS and CDR2 YYNGEE. Trimming took 4 bases from V and 3 from J, leaving 14 bases between them.

This chain uses TRBV27 with TRBJ2-7, with 8 bases lining up with TRBD1. CDR1 and CDR2 (germline): MNHEY, SMNVEV (reference sequence). The trim removed 6 bases at V and 1 base at J, leaving 5 bases unmatched. The CDR3 totals 14 residues. CDR3 loop: CASSRTGTSYEQYF. The CDR3 region has the DNA TGTGCCAGCAGCCGGACAGGGACTTCCTACGAGCAGTACTTC.

The chain links TRBV27 to TRBJ2-2, with D possibly being TRBD1 (5 bases). Germline V gives CDR1 MNHEY, CDR2 SMNVEV (reference sequence). The CDR3 has 15 amino acids. V gave up 7 bases and J gave up 0 bases, with 12 bases separating them. Here the CDR3 DNA reads TGTGCCAGCAAGTGGGGCAGGACGAACACCGGGGAGCTGTTTTTT. Encoded protein: CASKWGRTNTGELFF.

V usage is TRBV2 and J usage is TRBJ2-5; TRBD1 aligns across 8 bases. V dropped 10 bases and J dropped 0; count of bases not matched to a gene: 7. CDR3 length equals 14 residues. Germline-derived CDR1 and CDR2 are SNHLY and FYNNEI. The CDR3 DNA sequence: TGTGCCAACCTCCGGGACAGGAACCAAGAGACCCAGTACTTC. It translates to CANLRDRNQETQYF.

The chain recombines TRBV2 with TRBJ2-3; 8 bases map to TRBD1. Looked up from germline, CDR1 is SNHLY and CDR2 is FYNNEI. This CDR3 contains 14 residues. V was pared by 4 bases and J by 4 bases, with 4 bases of the junction left unmatched. CDR3: CASSGQGSPDTQYF. The DNA of the CDR3 is TGTGCCAGCAGTGGACAGGGGTCGCCAGATACGCAGTATTTT.

The genes are TRBV9 and TRBJ2-1; D remains unclear. The CDR3 totals 16 residues. V was cut by 4 bases and J by 0 bases, with 14 bases left in between. Per germline, CDR1 SGDLS and CDR2 YYNGEE. CDR3 sequence: CASSPTQVSSYNEQFF. The CDR3 DNA follows: TGTGCCAGCAGCCCGACGCAGGTGAGCTCCTACAATGAGCAGTTCTTC.

The V gene is TRBV7-8, the J gene TRBJ2-5; D call uncertain. The CDR3 totals 13 residues. V was pared by 2 bases and J by 1 base, with 5 bases between. Germline V lookup: CDR1 SGHVS, CDR2 FQNEAQ. The DNA for the CDR3 is TGTGCCAGCAGCTTATACCCCCAAGAGACCCAGTACTTC. Its protein is CASSLYPQETQYF.

A single count supports this clone. The chain is built from TRBV5-4 and TRBJ1-1; TRBD1 might be the D (5 bases). Germline CDR1 is SGHNT and CDR2 is YYREEE (reference sequence). CDR3 length equals 15 residues. V was shortened by 6 bases and J by 2 bases, with 17 bases between the two germline ends. In nucleotides, the CDR3 is TGTGCCAGCAACTGGATCGGGGCCTTAAACACTGAAGCTTTCTTT. Translating gives CASNWIGALNTEAFF. Looking up the rest from reference TRBV5-4 and TRBJ1-1 gives the full variable domain: ETGVTQSPTHLIKTRGQQVTLRCSSQSGHNTVSWYQQALGQGPQFIFQYYREEENGRGNFPPRFSGLQFPNYSSELNVNALELDDSALYLCASNWIGALNTEAFFGQGTRLTVV.

The V gene is TRBV18, the J gene TRBJ2-7; 8 positions match TRBD2. The CDR3 is 14 amino acids. Losses at the gene ends were 6 bases for V and 2 bases for J; bases not matched to a gene: 6. Germline assignment: CDR1 KGHSH and CDR2 LQKENI. The CDR3 DNA is TGTGCCAGCTCTCCGGGACTAGGGGCCTACGAGCAGTACTTC. Its translation is CASSPGLGAYEQYF.

The genes are TRBV28 and TRBJ2-5; D gene unclear. Germline lookup yields CDR1 MDHEN and CDR2 SYDVKM. The CDR3 is made up of 13 amino acids. Trimming shortened V by 3 bases and J by 5 bases, and 10 bases separated the two germline ends. This chain's CDR3 is CASSFPGWETQYF. The CDR3 DNA reads TGTGCCAGCAGTTTTCCGGGTTGGGAGACCCAGTACTTC.

This clone appeared a few times. The chain has TRBV2 and TRBJ1-1; D not resolved. The CDR3 consists of 13 residues. Trimming pared 7 bases from V and 1 base from J, leaving 10 bases between. Germline V gene sequence: CDR1 SNHLY, CDR2 FYNNEI. DNA for the CDR3: TGTGCCAGCAATGGGTTACCGAACACTGAAGCTTTCTTT. Protein: CASNGLPNTEAFF. The whole variable domain, remainder taken from reference TRBV2 and TRBJ1-1, is EPEVTQTPSHQVTQMGQEVILRCVPISNHLYFYWYRQILGQKVEFLVSFYNNEISEKSEIFDDQFSVERPDGSNFTLKIRSTKLEDSAMYFCASNGLPNTEAFFGQGTRLTVV.

The CDR3 DNA follows: TGTGCCAGTAGTAGAGGGGACTACGAGCAGTACTTC. Translated, it gives CASSRGDYEQYF. V usage is TRBV19 and J usage is TRBJ2-7; either TRBD1 or TRBD2 may supply D (5 bases each). CDR1 and CDR2 (germline): LNHDA, SQIVND (reference sequence). Trimming stripped 4 bases from V and 3 bases from J, with 7 bases between. CDR3 size: 12 residues.

CDR3 DNA: TGTGCCAGCAGTATGATGACTAGGGCGGGAGAAGAGACCCAGTACTTC. Protein: CASSMMTRAGEETQYF. V usage is TRBV27 and J usage is TRBJ2-5; 7 bases are shared with TRBD2. The trim removed 5 bases at V and 3 bases at J, leaving 12 bases unmatched. CDR1 is MNHEY, CDR2 SMNVEV, per germline (reference sequence). The CDR3 totals 16 residues.

The chain has TRBV6-5 and TRBJ1-1; D is possibly TRBD1 (5 bases). CDR3 length: 13 amino acids. Trimming removed 7 bases at V and 0 bases at J, with 9 bases between. CDR1 is MNHEY, CDR2 SVGAGI, per germline. DNA of the CDR3: TGTGCCAGCATTGACAGAATGAACACTGAAGCTTTCTTT. This sequence encodes CASIDRMNTEAFF.

V and J are TRBV9 and TRBJ2-5, with 9 bases matching TRBD1. J lost 4 bases, V lost 4 bases, and 8 bases had no gene match. Germline V CDR1 and CDR2: SGDLS, YYNGEE. This CDR3 has 15 amino acids. The CDR3 reads CASSQSSQGAETQYF. DNA for the CDR3: TGTGCCAGCAGCCAATCTTCACAGGGGGCAGAGACCCAGTACTTC.

Here the CDR3 reads CASSPRMAADRISKSNEKLFF. CDR3 nucleotide sequence: TGTGCCAGCTCACCAAGAATGGCCGCAGATAGGATCTCCAAATCCAATGAAAAACTGTTTTTT. J is TRBJ1-4 and V is TRBV18; D is unclear. The V gene's germline CDR1 is KGHSH and CDR2 LQKENI. The CDR3 has 21 amino acids. Trimming left V 2 bases short and J 5 bases short, with 30 bases between.

The chain has TRBV5-1 and TRBJ2-5, with 10 bases matching TRBD1. Germline CDR1 SGHRS, CDR2 YFSETQ. V lost 0 bases to trimming and J lost 1 base; unmatched junction nucleotides: 3. This CDR3 has 16 residues. CDR3 residues: CASSLGTGGPQETQYF. The CDR3 DNA sequence: TGCGCCAGCAGCTTGGGGACAGGGGGACCCCAAGAGACCCAGTACTTC.